The present entry profiles one T cell receptor (beta chain) with its context. The data stem from a study of HIV-infected patients and healthy controls. The junction had 5 bases not matched to a gene; V was cut back by 5 bases and J by 4 bases. The germline V gene has CDR1 GTSNPN and CDR2 SVGIG (reference sequence). This CDR3 contains 15 residues. TCRdb re-called the 5' RACE reads through MiXCR, storing one row per CDR3 protein. The repertoire holds around 67,000 distinct CDR3 sequences, with roughly a sixth as singletons. The source is a human donor in good health. The rearrangement uses TRBV30 and TRBJ2-3; TRBD2 agrees at 14 bases. Sequenced: CD4+ T cells from blood. The CDR3 nucleotides read TGTGCCTGGGCTGTGGGACTAGCGGGGGCAGATACGCAGTATTTT. Translation gives CAWAVGLAGADTQYF.